The clone carrying this TCR beta chain was observed a few times. Antigen unknown. TCRdb called the reads again in MiXCR, with one record for every CDR3 protein. Of 300,000 to 400,000 distinct CDR3 sequences listed, around 25% are singletons. These data originate in a study of T cell repertoires in cytomegalovirus infection. Study background: Epitope selection comprised recently identified HLA-C-restricted CMV epitopes and well-studied HLA-B-restricted CMV epitopes.

Germline-derived CDR1 and CDR2 are SGHRS and YFSETQ. The CDR3 runs 14 residues. V gave up 3 bases and J gave up 7 bases; unmatched junction bases: 2. The chain joins TRBV5-1 to TRBJ2-3; TRBD2 matches 13 bases. This TCR was sampled from a human donor in good health (CMV status not recorded). Some clones in this sample may be carry-over from other donors' samples. The sample in question was cultured PBMCs, obtained from culture after CMV antigen stimulation. The CDR3 sequence is CASSSGLAGYTQYF. The CDR3 coding sequence is TGCGCCAGCAGCTCGGGACTAGCGGGATATACGCAGTATTTT.